The 30 T cell receptor beta chains below were found in one sample sequenced in a study of blood T cell repertoires in COVID-19 (dated by TCRdb to 2018 to 2020). Library preparation was by the immunoSEQ multiplex PCR assay. TCRdb limited this immuneACCESS table to in-frame rearrangements with V and J called. A share of clones is missing; checked studies link under half to unresolved V genes, and the rest is unexplained. In all, the sample holds roughly 450,000 clones, and 90% of those were seen once. About 0.57% of the sample comes from the top ten. Material: PBMCs or T cells enriched from blood (not recorded which). These receptors were collected from a man aged 18 to 29 who had recovered from COVID-19.

V gene TRBV28 combines with J gene TRBJ1-1; 10 positions match TRBD1. After removal of 5 bases from V and 7 bases from J, the junction contained 13 bases not matched to a gene. CDR1 is MDHEN and CDR2 is SYDVKM in the germline V gene. CDR3 length equals 16 residues. CDR3 protein: CASSPPGWTGGLEAFF. The CDR3 coding sequence is TGTGCCAGCAGTCCTCCCGGTTGGACAGGGGGACTTGAAGCTTTCTTT.

This chain uses TRBV5-1 with TRBJ2-2; D not certain. CDR3 length: 14 residues. Deletions cut 1 base from V and 5 bases from J, with 9 bases between. Germline CDR1 and CDR2: SGHRS and YFSETQ. CDR3 in amino acids: CASSLSRFTGELFF. As DNA, the CDR3 is TGCGCCAGCAGCTTGTCTCGTTTTACCGGGGAGCTGTTTTTT.

V and J are TRBV2 and TRBJ1-4; D gene uncertain. V shed 1 base and J shed 4 bases, with 4 bases lying between them. From germline, CDR1 is SNHLY and CDR2 FYNNEI. CDR3 size: 13 residues. DNA for the CDR3: TGTGCCAGCAGTGAAGGGAGTAATGAAAAACTGTTTTTT. This translates into CASSEGSNEKLFF.

The chain employs TRBV18 and TRBJ1-1; no clear D. Trimming took 1 base from V and 0 from J, leaving 9 bases between them. Germline CDR1 and CDR2: KGHSH and LQKENI. The CDR3 is 15 residues long. The CDR3 DNA is TGTGCCAGCTCACCACTTTGGGAGATGAACACTGAAGCTTTCTTT. This gives the protein CASSPLWEMNTEAFF.

This clone has more than one count but fewer than ten. This chain uses TRBV5-1 with TRBJ1-1; D not certain. This CDR3 spans 12 amino acids. V lost 4 bases to trimming and J lost 1 base, with 5 bases between them. Germline lookup yields CDR1 SGHRS and CDR2 YFSETQ. The CDR3 region is CASSIENTEAFF. The CDR3 DNA reads as TGCGCCAGCAGCATAGAGAACACTGAAGCTTTCTTT.

The rearrangement uses TRBV5-4 and TRBJ1-4, with D possibly TRBD1 on 5 matching bases. The V end was cut by 4 bases, the J end by 4 bases, with 17 bases between. Germline values: CDR1 SGHNT, CDR2 YYREEE (reference sequence). The CDR3 has 16 residues. CDR3 in DNA: TGTGCCAGCAGCGTCGCAGGGACTTTGGGTAATGAAAAACTGTTTTTT. This gives the protein CASSVAGTLGNEKLFF.

The rearrangement joins TRBV19 to TRBJ1-4; the D is unclear. The germline V gene encodes CDR1 LNHDA and CDR2 SQIVND (reference sequence). Trimming took 4 bases from V and 3 from J, leaving 18 bases between them. CDR3 size: 17 residues. Here the CDR3 reads CASSNLRQELSNEKLFF. CDR3 in DNA: TGTGCCAGTAGTAATCTTCGACAAGAGCTCTCTAATGAAAAACTGTTTTTT. Complete variable domain (other parts from reference TRBV19 and TRBJ1-4): DGGITQSPKYLFRKEGQNVTLSCEQNLNHDAMYWYRQDPGQGLRLIYYSQIVNDFQKGDIAEGYSVSREKKESFPLTVTSAQKNPTAFYLCASSNLRQELSNEKLFFGSGTQLSVL.

The chain carries TRBV29-1 and TRBJ2-3, with 11 bases that match TRBD1. In germline, CDR1 is SQVTM, CDR2 ANQGSEA. CDR3 length: 15 residues. The trim removed 7 bases at V and 1 base at J, leaving 7 bases unmatched. The CDR3 nucleotides read TGCAGCGCTGCGGGACAGGGGGGCCGCACAGATACGCAGTATTTT. The encoded protein is CSAAGQGGRTDTQYF.

The V and J genes are TRBV2 and TRBJ1-1, with 8 nucleotides matching TRBD1. Germline CDR1 is SNHLY and CDR2 is FYNNEI. There are 15 residues in the CDR3. V dropped 7 bases and J dropped 2; count of bases not matched to a gene: 9. The CDR3 sequence is CASTGRTGTNTEAFF. The CDR3 region has the DNA TGTGCCAGCACGGGTAGGACAGGGACTAACACTGAAGCTTTCTTT.

This clone was detected only once. The rearrangement uses TRBV12-3 or TRBV12-4 and TRBJ2-7; TRBD2 might be the D (6 bases). This CDR3 is 13 amino acids long. Trimming removed 11 bases at V and 6 bases at J, with 20 bases between. CDR3 nucleotides: TGTGCCGGCGGGGCCGGGTCAGTGGGCGAGCAGTACTTC. Protein sequence: CAGGAGSVGEQYF.

The V gene is TRBV15, the J gene TRBJ1-2; no definite D call. Between the trimmed V and J ends, which lost 3 bases and 3 bases, there was a span of 14 bases. Germline V gene data show CDR1 as LNHNV and CDR2 as YYDKDF (reference sequence). This CDR3 has 15 amino acids. The CDR3 here is CATSSPSIMYYGYTF. CDR3 coding DNA: TGTGCCACCAGCAGTCCCTCTATAATGTACTATGGCTACACCTTC.

The chain employs TRBV7-2 and TRBJ2-2; possibly TRBD1 for D (7 bases). CDR1 is SGHTA and CDR2 is FQGNSA in the germline V gene. The CDR3 runs to 18 residues. Trimming removed 1 base from V and 4 bases from J, with 19 bases in between. The CDR3 sequence is CASSLVGMQGGRTGELFF. The CDR3, as DNA: TGTGCCAGCAGCTTAGTGGGGATGCAGGGGGGCCGCACCGGGGAGCTGTTTTTT.

This clone was seen a single time. The rearrangement joins TRBV18 to TRBJ2-2; 9 positions agree with TRBD1. V shed 3 bases, J shed 1 base, and the junction held 3 bases outside the gene matches. There are 16 residues in the CDR3. Germline V gene data show CDR1 as KGHSH and CDR2 as LQKENI. CDR3 DNA: TGTGCCAGCTCACCGCGGGGACAGGGGAACACCGGGGAGCTGTTTTTT. Its protein is CASSPRGQGNTGELFF.

The chain employs TRBV3-1 (or the pseudogene TRBV3-2) and TRBJ1-2; the match to TRBD1 covers 10 bases. Germline CDR1 is LGHDT and CDR2 is YNNKEL (reference sequence). The CDR3 loop spans 14 amino acids. V lost 4 bases to trimming and J lost 7 bases; unmatched junction nucleotides: 6. As DNA, the CDR3 is TGTGCCAGCAGCCTAAGACAGGGGGCGGGTGGCTACACCTTC. It translates to CASSLRQGAGGYTF.

V and J are TRBV19 and TRBJ1-2, with TRBD1 matching 9 bases. CDR3 length: 16 residues. V was pared by 5 bases and J by 6 bases, with 13 bases of the junction left unmatched. Germline lookup yields CDR1 LNHDA and CDR2 SQIVND (reference sequence). This chain's CDR3 is CASSALPGQGEHGYTF. CDR3 nucleotides: TGTGCCAGTAGTGCCCTCCCGGGACAGGGTGAACATGGCTACACCTTC.

The genes are TRBV27 and TRBJ2-1, with TRBD2 identical over 9 bases. The CDR3 consists of 15 residues. The germline CDR1 and CDR2 sequences are MNHEY and SMNVEV (reference sequence). V shed 4 bases and J 3 bases; nucleotides not matched to a gene: 4. As DNA, the CDR3 is TGTGCCAGCAGTTCAGAGACTAGCGGCTACAATGAGCAGTTCTTC. Its translation: CASSSETSGYNEQFF.

The chain uses TRBV5-4 and TRBJ2-1, with 10 nucleotides matching TRBD2. With V trimmed by 5 bases and J by 1 base, 9 bases remained unmatched. Germline-derived CDR1 and CDR2 are SGHNT and YYREEE (reference sequence). The CDR3 length is 17 residues. The CDR3 region has the DNA TGTGCCAGCAGACCACCGGCTAGCGGGGGATCCTACAATGAGCAGTTCTTC. Encoded protein: CASRPPASGGSYNEQFF.

The chain has TRBV5-1 and TRBJ2-1, with D possibly matching TRBD2 (5 bases). V was trimmed by 4 bases and J by 0 bases, leaving 8 bases between them. Germline CDR1 and CDR2: SGHRS and YFSETQ. This CDR3 has 14 amino acids. CDR3 sequence (DNA): TGCGCCAGCAGCCTAAGCGGCTCCTACAATGAGCAGTTCTTC. It encodes CASSLSGSYNEQFF.

The chain uses TRBV28 and TRBJ2-1, with a tentative D call TRBD2 (5 bases). Trimming pared 5 bases from V and 5 bases from J, leaving 13 bases between. From germline, CDR1 is MDHEN and CDR2 SYDVKM. This CDR3 region has 14 residues. The CDR3 nucleotides read TGTGCCAGCAGTCCCCCCCCCGGGAACAATGAGCAGTTCTTC. Translating gives CASSPPPGNNEQFF.

This rearrangement joins TRBV11-2 to TRBJ1-4; TRBD1 might be the D (5 bases). Germline assignment: CDR1 SGHAT and CDR2 FQNNGV. The CDR3 is 13 residues long. V gave up 4 bases and J gave up 8 bases, with 11 bases separating them. The CDR3 DNA reads TGTGCCAGCAGCTGGGGCCCCCAGGAAAAACTGTTTTTT. It is translated as CASSWGPQEKLFF.

CDR3 loop: CASSKPYGGAEETQYF. The CDR3, as DNA: TGTGCCAGCAGCAAACCCTACGGGGGGGCTGAAGAGACCCAGTACTTC. The J gene is TRBJ2-5, the V gene TRBV7-9; 8 nucleotides line up with TRBD2. Germline trimming cut 5 bases from V and 3 bases from J; bases unmatched to any gene: 11. This CDR3 has 16 amino acids. Per the germline V gene, CDR1 is SEHNR and CDR2 is FQNEAQ (reference sequence).

The chain couples TRBV2 to TRBJ1-5, with 7 positions matching TRBD1. J lost 3 bases, V lost 7 bases, and 9 bases had no gene match. The CDR3 totals 15 residues. Germline CDR1 is SNHLY and CDR2 is FYNNEI. The CDR3 protein is CASKKQGLPNQPQHF. CDR3 bases: TGTGCCAGCAAGAAACAGGGGCTTCCCAATCAGCCCCAGCATTTT.

V and J are TRBV5-1 and TRBJ1-1, with TRBD1 matching 9 bases. The CDR3 sequence is 15 residues long. CDR1 SGHRS and CDR2 YFSETQ come from the germline V gene. The ends lost 9 bases at V and 7 bases at J; junction bases unmatched: 16. The CDR3 sequence is CATNAGIQGAGEAFF. The DNA for the CDR3 is TGCGCCACCAACGCGGGGATACAGGGGGCGGGTGAAGCTTTCTTT.

The chain recombines TRBV7-8 with TRBJ2-7; 13 bases map to TRBD2. The CDR3 spans 19 residues. The germline V gene encodes CDR1 SGHVS and CDR2 FQNEAQ. Unmatched junction bases numbered 13, after V lost 3 bases and J lost 2 bases. In DNA, the CDR3 is TGTGCCAGCAGCTTTGTCTCCGGGACTAGCGGGACCTCCCCCTACGAGCAGTACTTC. Its protein product is CASSFVSGTSGTSPYEQYF.

J is TRBJ2-7 and V is TRBV5-4, with 10 bases that match TRBD1. The CDR3 loop spans 16 amino acids. J gave up 4 bases and V 0 bases, and 7 bases lay outside the gene matches. Germline loops: CDR1 SGHNT, CDR2 YYREEE (reference sequence). The CDR3 coding sequence is TGTGCCAGCAGCTTGGGACAGGGGGCTGTCTCGTACGAGCAGTACTTC. Its translation is CASSLGQGAVSYEQYF.

This chain joins TRBV3-1 (or the pseudogene TRBV3-2) and TRBJ1-1, with D tentatively TRBD1 (5 bases). The CDR3 sequence is 14 residues long. V dropped 1 base and J dropped 1 base, with 7 bases sitting between them. Germline lookup yields CDR1 LGHDT and CDR2 YNNKEL (reference sequence). CDR3 in DNA: TGTGCCAGCAGCCAAGCAGACAGGAACACTGAAGCTTTCTTT. Its protein product is CASSQADRNTEAFF.

This rearrangement joins TRBV2 to TRBJ2-1; 11 bases match TRBD2. The V segment lost 0 bases and the J segment 4 bases; nucleotides outside the gene matches: 11. Germline V gives CDR1 SNHLY, CDR2 FYNNEI. The CDR3 loop spans 19 amino acids. This CDR3 reads CASSEALPTSGVVYNEQFF. The CDR3 DNA sequence: TGTGCCAGCAGTGAAGCCCTACCGACTAGCGGGGTGGTGTACAATGAGCAGTTCTTC.

The V call is TRBV5-1, the J call TRBJ1-2; possibly TRBD1 for D (5 bases). Trimming stripped 4 bases from V and 8 bases from J, with 15 bases between. Germline CDR1 and CDR2: SGHRS and YFSETQ. The CDR3 is 13 residues long. In nucleotides, the CDR3 is TGCGCCAGCAGCCCCACAGGACCCTACGGCTACACCTTC. Its protein is CASSPTGPYGYTF.

The chain carries TRBV3-1 (or the pseudogene TRBV3-2) and TRBJ2-7, with 10 bases aligning to TRBD2. CDR3 length equals 17 residues. V lost 1 base to trimming and J lost 3 bases; unmatched junction nucleotides: 9. The germline CDR1 and CDR2 sequences are LGHDT and YNNKEL (reference sequence). The CDR3 DNA sequence: TGTGCCAGCAGCCAAGGGGGGACTAGCGTTCTTAGCTACGAGCAGTACTTC. Amino acids: CASSQGGTSVLSYEQYF.

This clone showed up just once. The gene calls are TRBV5-6 and TRBJ2-7; D call uncertain. The CDR3 contains 14 residues. Looked up from germline, CDR1 is SGHDT and CDR2 is YYEEEE. V lost 3 bases and J 1 base, leaving 11 bases between the germline ends. The CDR3: CASSWAGRSYEQYF. In DNA form, the CDR3 reads TGTGCCAGCAGCTGGGCTGGCAGATCCTACGAGCAGTACTTC.